Presented here are 23 T cell receptor beta chains from one specimen sequenced in a study of T cells after posttransplantation cyclophosphamide. Produced via immunoSEQ multiplex PCR; TCRdb's table is partial and in-frame only. This sample has roughly 2,000 clones, with 94% found just once. The sequenced material came from naive CD8+ T cells sorted from PBMCs. These receptors came from a woman aged 60-75 years in good health, CMV-negative, and a related stem cell transplant donor.

The V call is TRBV18, the J call TRBJ2-5, with D possibly matching TRBD2 (5 bases). The closer fit of TRBJ2-7 to the DNA end suggests the J call may be wrong. Looked up from germline, CDR1 is KGHSH and CDR2 is LQKENI. The CDR3 is made up of 14 amino acids. In nucleotides, the CDR3 is TGTGCCAGCTCACCACCGGGAGCAGCCTACGAGCAGTACTTC. Protein: CASSPPGAAYEQYF.

The rearrangement links TRBV6-1 to TRBJ2-5; 9 bases match TRBD1. The CDR3 runs to 15 residues. Trimming removed 1 base from V and 6 bases from J; junction bases left unmatched: 6. From germline, CDR1 is MNHNS and CDR2 SASEGT. The CDR3 coding sequence is TGTGCCAGCAGTGAAGTCACAGGGGGCGCGCAGACCCAGTACTTC. This codes for CASSEVTGGAQTQYF.

The V gene is TRBV5-1, the J gene TRBJ1-2; the D is unclear. Trimming removed 0 bases at V and 7 bases at J, with 10 bases between. The CDR3 runs to 13 residues. Germline CDR1 reads SGHRS; CDR2 reads YFSETQ. CDR3 nucleotide sequence: TGCGCCAGCAGCTTGGATTGGCCTAGTGGCTACACCTTC. Translated, it gives CASSLDWPSGYTF.

The chain uses TRBV2 and TRBJ2-2, with 8 bases matching TRBD2. Trimming removed 6 bases from V and 5 bases from J; junction bases left unmatched: 20. This CDR3 comprises 19 residues. Germline V gene sequence: CDR1 SNHLY, CDR2 FYNNEI. In DNA, the CDR3 is TGTGCCAGCAGACTCCCGGCGGGGACTAGGGGACTGGTGACCGGGGAGCTGTTTTTT. Translated, it gives CASRLPAGTRGLVTGELFF.

V is TRBV18 and J is TRBJ2-5; TRBD1 might be the D (6 bases). The germline V gene has CDR1 KGHSH and CDR2 LQKENI. The V gene lost 3 bases and the J gene lost 3 bases, with 11 bases spanning the gap. The CDR3 sequence is 14 residues long. The CDR3 nucleotides read TGTGCCAGCTCACCGACAGGTTCGAAAGAGACCCAGTACTTC. It codes for CASSPTGSKETQYF.

The rearrangement joins TRBV11-2 to TRBJ2-3; D unresolved. Trimming removed 3 bases at V and 0 bases at J, with 13 bases between. Per the germline V gene, CDR1 is SGHAT and CDR2 is FQNNGV. The CDR3 consists of 16 residues. The CDR3 protein is CASSLSAVISTDTQYF. The DNA for the CDR3 is TGTGCCAGCAGCTTGTCCGCGGTGATTAGCACAGATACGCAGTATTTT.

V usage is TRBV4-1 and J usage is TRBJ2-1, with D unclear. CDR3 length equals 15 residues. V lost 4 bases and J lost 6, with 16 bases in between. Germline-derived CDR1 and CDR2 are MGHRA and YSYEKL. The CDR3, as DNA: TGCGCCAGCAGCCTTAGTCCAGGCGTCCCCAATGAGCAGTTCTTC. Translating it yields CASSLSPGVPNEQFF.

The chain couples TRBV7-8 to TRBJ2-5; 9 positions agree with TRBD1. This CDR3 comprises 14 residues. J was trimmed by 1 base and V by 5 bases; bases with no gene match: 2. Germline loops: CDR1 SGHVS, CDR2 FQNEAQ. CDR3 nucleotide sequence: TGTGCCAGCAGCGTGACAGGGGGCCAAGAGACCCAGTACTTC. Its translation is CASSVTGGQETQYF.

A remark on this clone: Other DNA sequences from this sample encode an identical CDR3 as well. The V and J genes are TRBV7-9 and TRBJ2-5, with D tentatively TRBD1 (5 bases). This CDR3 comprises 14 residues. Germline V gene lookup returns CDR1 SEHNR and CDR2 FQNEAQ (reference sequence). The germline V and J ends were trimmed by 1 base and 5 bases, with 11 bases remaining between them. CDR3 sequence reads: CASSLVGAGETQYF. CDR3 nucleotide sequence: TGTGCCAGCAGCTTAGTAGGGGCAGGGGAGACCCAGTACTTC.

Only one count was recorded for this clone. The sample carries other DNA sequences with the same CDR3. The chain carries TRBV28 and TRBJ2-7, with D possibly TRBD2 on 5 matching bases. Trimming removed 6 bases at V and 0 bases at J, with 12 bases between. The CDR3 totals 14 residues. CDR1 and CDR2 (germline): MDHEN, SYDVKM. For the CDR3, the DNA is TGTGCCAGCAGAGCGGACTGGAGCTCCTACGAGCAGTACTTC. It codes for CASRADWSSYEQYF.

The genes are TRBV4-3 and TRBJ1-2; 11 bases match TRBD1. Per germline, CDR1 LGHNA and CDR2 YSLEER. There are 13 residues in the CDR3. With 4 bases clipped from V and 8 bases from J, the junction kept 3 bases outside the gene matches. The CDR3 loop reads CASSPGTGGGYTF. The CDR3, as DNA: TGCGCCAGCAGCCCCGGGACAGGGGGAGGCTACACCTTC.

The chain employs TRBV19 and TRBJ2-5; 7 nucleotides align to TRBD2. Germline V gene data show CDR1 as LNHDA and CDR2 as SQIVND (reference sequence). Trimming cost V 3 bases and J 5 bases; bases outside gene matches: 6. This CDR3 region has 14 residues. CDR3 residues: CASSITGGSETQYF. CDR3 bases: TGTGCCAGTAGTATCACCGGGGGGTCCGAGACCCAGTACTTC.

On this clone: A junction boundary mismatches the germline segment, possibly from a read error. The chain employs TRBV27 and TRBJ2-7; 7 nucleotides agree with TRBD1. Germline V gene lookup returns CDR1 MNHEY and CDR2 SMNVEV (reference sequence). The CDR3 has 14 residues. CDR3 DNA: TGTACCAGCAGTTTCGATGGGACAGTCTACGAGCAGTACTTC. As protein: CTSSFDGTVYEQYF.

The CDR3 DNA sequence: TGTGCCAGCAGTTACGGGGGGGCCGCAGATACGCAGTATTTT. It yields the protein CASSYGGAADTQYF. The chain uses TRBV6-6 and TRBJ2-3; D is possibly TRBD2 (7 bases). Germline assignment: CDR1 MNHNY and CDR2 SVGAGI (reference sequence). The CDR3 loop spans 14 amino acids. V was shortened by 2 bases and J by 4 bases, with 10 bases between the two germline ends.

V is TRBV27 and J is TRBJ2-7; 7 bases match TRBD1. With V trimmed by 7 bases and J by 4 bases, 7 bases remained unmatched. CDR1 and CDR2 from the germline V gene are MNHEY and SMNVEV (reference sequence). This CDR3 spans 13 amino acids. The CDR3 loop is CASKGTEIYEQYF. CDR3 bases: TGTGCCAGCAAAGGGACAGAAATTTACGAGCAGTACTTC.

The chain has TRBV19 and TRBJ2-4; D perhaps matches TRBD2 (5 bases). This CDR3 region has 13 residues. The V gene's germline CDR1 is LNHDA and CDR2 SQIVND (reference sequence). Trimming removed 5 bases at V and 7 bases at J, with 12 bases between. The CDR3 loop reads CASSPVEANIQYF. CDR3 DNA sequence: TGTGCCAGTAGTCCCGTGGAGGCCAACATTCAGTACTTC.

The chain uses TRBV4-2 and TRBJ2-5; 14 nucleotides line up with TRBD2. With the DNA end fitting TRBJ2-7 better, the J assignment may be wrong. The CDR3 has 16 residues. Germline V gene data show CDR1 as LGHNA and CDR2 as YNFKEQ. The CDR3 DNA sequence: TGTGCCAGCAGCCAACCAGGGACTAGCGGGAGCTACGAGCAGTACTTC. The encoded protein is CASSQPGTSGSYEQYF.

The chain uses TRBV30 and TRBJ2-1, with a possible D match to TRBD2 (5 bases). The germline V and J ends were trimmed by 0 bases and 10 bases, with 13 bases remaining between them. This CDR3 comprises 13 residues. From germline, CDR1 is GTSNPN and CDR2 SVGIG (reference sequence). CDR3 region: CAWSVLDSGEQFF. The CDR3 DNA follows: TGTGCCTGGAGTGTACTGGACTCCGGGGAGCAGTTCTTC.

The chain joins TRBV7-9 to TRBJ2-6, with 7 positions matching TRBD1. The V segment lost 6 bases and the J segment 7 bases; nucleotides outside the gene matches: 9. CDR1 is SEHNR and CDR2 is FQNEAQ in the germline V gene (reference sequence). CDR3 length: 15 residues. CDR3 nucleotides: TGTGCCAGCAGATTCGACAGGGCCCAAGCCAACGTCCTGACTTTC. As protein: CASRFDRAQANVLTF.

CDR3 amino acids: CASSPDTFKALPEAFF. The CDR3 DNA sequence: TGCGCCAGCAGCCCTGACACCTTTAAAGCCCTTCCTGAAGCTTTCTTT. The J gene is TRBJ1-1, the V gene TRBV4-1; D remains ambiguous. V lost 4 bases to trimming and J lost 6 bases, with 21 bases between them. The CDR3 is 16 residues long. Germline V gene sequence: CDR1 MGHRA, CDR2 YSYEKL.

V is TRBV11-2 and J is TRBJ1-1; D not resolved. V lost 5 bases and J lost 0, with 13 bases in between. The CDR3 has 15 residues. Germline CDR1 reads SGHAT; CDR2 reads FQNNGV. CDR3 bases: TGTGCCAGCAGCCCCCATAGCACCTTGAACACTGAAGCTTTCTTT. As protein: CASSPHSTLNTEAFF.

This chain connects TRBV6-5 to TRBJ1-2; no clear D. Per germline, CDR1 MNHEY and CDR2 SVGAGI. The CDR3 has 13 residues. V was shortened by 3 bases and J by 2 bases, with 7 bases between the two germline ends. The CDR3, as DNA: TGTGCCAGCAGTTATACAGAGAACTATGGCTACACCTTC. This codes for CASSYTENYGYTF.

The V call is TRBV27, the J call TRBJ2-1; 9 bases align to TRBD1. The V segment lost 5 bases and the J segment 5 bases; nucleotides outside the gene matches: 10. CDR1 is MNHEY, CDR2 SMNVEV, per germline (reference sequence). This CDR3 has 16 residues. The CDR3 nucleotides read TGTGCCAGCAGTCCCCGGACAGGGGTAGTGAACAATGAGCAGTTCTTC. Translating gives CASSPRTGVVNNEQFF.